This entry is about one TCR beta chain. This clone was seen a handful of times. This clone's antigen is unknown. Base-call qualities are not available, and no considerably larger clone is one nucleotide away. This sample is part of a study of radiation and T cells in renal cell carcinoma (dated by TCRdb to the early 2020s). About the investigation overall: The samples were obtained from a clinical trial, where primary renal cell carcinomas were treated with 15 Gy stereotactic body radiation therapy and then removed by nephrectomy 4 weeks afterward. Across all 50 or so samples, around 4,000,000 unique CDR3 nucleotide sequences, encoding roughly 3 million unique CDR3 amino acid sequences, were identified. In total, about 51 samples underwent TCR beta sequencing: roughly 26 tumors plus 27 peripheral blood samples. Beyond this particular receptor, the publication reports: Because the trial had a single-armed design, the trial could not examine how radiation dose or scheduling affected the TCR repertoire. Because no pretreatment tumor biopsies were available, whether clonotypes were present in the tumor at baseline could not be determined. In blood, the top tumor clonotypes increased between baseline and 2 weeks post-radiation and then shrank by 4 weeks, which suggests that tumor-resident clones expanded only transiently. Changes in the blood repertoire were not tracked past 4 weeks after treatment.

Following the manufacturer's recommendations, the immunoSEQ kit was used to generate TCR beta libraries from genomic DNA. To prepare libraries, a first multiplex PCR with proprietary primers was run, followed by a second PCR that added unique barcodes, and a bead cleanup was done after each round. Each sample batch included a kit-provided positive control reaction and a negative control reaction. The final libraries underwent checking on an Agilent 4200 TapeStation D1000 ScreenTape, volumetric pooling, and quantification by qPCR. Sequencing was performed on an Illumina NextSeq500 using a MidOutput 150-cycle cartridge, with 156 Read1 cycles, 15 Index1 cycles, and the kit custom primers. The pooled library was loaded at roughly 0.92 pM with a 20% PhiX control spike-in. The original methods were these. Vendor-processed data were analyzed in R, with a clonotype defined as all T cells sharing the same CDR3 nucleotide sequence. For clone abundance analyses, frequencies were normalized to the 10,000 most abundant clones per sample. Public T cell clones, averaging fewer than five per sample, were removed before analysis. An abundance difference of at least 32-fold between compartments was the criterion for calling clonotypes tumor-enriched or baseline blood-enriched. A beta-binomial differential abundance model was used to identify clonotypes that were expanded or contracted between blood time points. Similarity between tumor and blood repertoires was quantified using the Baroni-Urbani and Buser coefficient, and groups were compared with two-tailed Wilcoxon tests in R. Entries here come from immuneACCESS through TCRdb and include only in-frame sequences with V and J called. Some clones fail to appear in such tables; in the studies checked, an unresolved V gene covers under half of the shortfall, and the cause of the remainder is unknown. Clone size and the V and J calls come from that table; the DNA yielded D and trimming. This sample gives 100,000 to 150,000 clones in total; approximately 85% of them show up just once. The ten largest clones add up to 4.5% to 7% of the sample.

The meaning of the sample's time point label: blood 2 weeks post-SBRT. Reading the label with the study, this specimen's treatment or condition is: 15 Gy SBRT to primary tumor, nephrectomy 4 weeks later. To follow tumor-enriched clonotypes, serial peripheral blood was collected from radiation-treated patients at baseline and at 2 weeks and 4 weeks after SBRT. All patients had renal cell carcinoma with clear cell pathology. Genomic DNA for TCR sequencing was prepared using the QIAamp DNA Blood Mini Kit (Qiagen). The analyses included just those samples that passed every quality control check. This TCR derives from a man aged 45-65 years with renal cell carcinoma. The sample consisted of blood, taken from a patient whose treatment included radiotherapy and nephrectomy.

The CDR3 protein: CASRQDGFNSYEQYF. The sequence in DNA is TGTGCCAGCCGGCAGGACGGATTTAACTCCTACGAGCAGTACTTC. This chain is built from TRBV27 and TRBJ2-7; no D gene is confidently identified. From the germline V gene (reference sequence), CDR1 is MNHEY and CDR2 is SMNVEV. The CDR3 numbers 15 residues from cysteine through phenylalanine. The read is trimmed to its CDR3 DNA, 45 bases read in frame from base 1. V loses 8 bases, J loses 0 bases, and the germline ends lie 17 bases apart.